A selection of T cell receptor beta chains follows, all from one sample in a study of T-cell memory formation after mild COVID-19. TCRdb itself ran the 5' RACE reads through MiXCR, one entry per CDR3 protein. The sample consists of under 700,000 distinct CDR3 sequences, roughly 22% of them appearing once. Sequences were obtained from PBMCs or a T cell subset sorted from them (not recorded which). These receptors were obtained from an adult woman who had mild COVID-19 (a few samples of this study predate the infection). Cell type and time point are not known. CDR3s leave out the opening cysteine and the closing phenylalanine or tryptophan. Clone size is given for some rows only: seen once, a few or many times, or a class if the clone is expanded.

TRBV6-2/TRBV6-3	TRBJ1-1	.	ASSAGSWGNTEAF
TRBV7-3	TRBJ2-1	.	ASSSTGTGDNEQF
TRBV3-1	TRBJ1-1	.	ASSQGAGIMAF
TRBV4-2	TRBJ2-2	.	ASSHPNRGPNTGELF
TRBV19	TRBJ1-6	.	ASSAAKVNNSPLH
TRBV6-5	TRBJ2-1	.	ASSYLAGTESYNEQF
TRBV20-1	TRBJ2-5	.	SARAEGAVETQY
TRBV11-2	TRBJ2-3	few	ASSLFPPERGRTQY
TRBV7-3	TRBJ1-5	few	ASSSSGTGGFNQPQH
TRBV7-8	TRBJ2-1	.	ASSPWTSGSVNEQF
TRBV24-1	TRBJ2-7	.	ATSDSADSYEQY
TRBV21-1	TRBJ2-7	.	ASSKCGTGGYEQY
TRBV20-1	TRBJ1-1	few	SARGGQLYTEAF
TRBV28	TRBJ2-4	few	ASSPPLFGFAKNIQY
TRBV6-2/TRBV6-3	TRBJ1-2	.	ASSYSPLQGNYGYT
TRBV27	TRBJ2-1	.	ASSSSGQGRYNEQF
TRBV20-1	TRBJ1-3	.	SADDGNSGNTIY
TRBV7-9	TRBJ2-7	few	ASSLRGGHVYEQY
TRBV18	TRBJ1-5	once	ASSPLPDQPQH
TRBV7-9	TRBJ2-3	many	ASSPGADTQY
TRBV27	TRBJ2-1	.	ASSITPTQGYNEQF
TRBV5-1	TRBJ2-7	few	ASSLVAGKYEQY
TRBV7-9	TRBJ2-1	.	ASSVQEGDSKF
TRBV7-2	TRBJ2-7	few	ASSQGPTGKVSYEQY
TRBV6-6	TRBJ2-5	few	ASSYSSYREETQY
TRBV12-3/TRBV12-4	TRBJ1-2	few	ASRRVEDYGYT
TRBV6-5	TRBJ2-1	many	ASSPGLAGVGEQF
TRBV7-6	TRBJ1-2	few	ASSLRTGGYGYT
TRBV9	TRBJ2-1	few	ASSVVGNYNEQF
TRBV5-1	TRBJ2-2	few	ASSLVQPYTGELF
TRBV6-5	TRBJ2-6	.	ASSLGHSGANVLT
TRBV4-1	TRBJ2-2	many	ASSQAPTGELF
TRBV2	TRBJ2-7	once	ASSLGSFYEQY
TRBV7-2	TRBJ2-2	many	ASSLLANTGELF
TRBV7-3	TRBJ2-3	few	ASSLTAAGFSPDTQY
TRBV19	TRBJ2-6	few	ASQDRDGANVLT
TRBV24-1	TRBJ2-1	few	ATSPSRENNEQF
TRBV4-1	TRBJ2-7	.	ASSQGARYEQY
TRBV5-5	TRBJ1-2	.	ASSLVSTGPGYT
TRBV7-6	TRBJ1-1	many	ASSFPGGQNTEAF
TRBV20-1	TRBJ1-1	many	SASRGGSGTEAF
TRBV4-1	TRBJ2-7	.	ASSQALTGTPTYEQY
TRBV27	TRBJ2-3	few	ASSLRDRGADTQY
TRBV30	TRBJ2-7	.	AWSEGRGATSYEQY
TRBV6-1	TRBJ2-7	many	ASNAGEANEQY
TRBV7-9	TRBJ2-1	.	ASVETGYNEQF
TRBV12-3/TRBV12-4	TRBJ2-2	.	ASSLSTVEDTGELF